The source of this TCR beta chain is a study of blood T cell repertoires in COVID-19. The overall study: COVID-19 samples from acute and convalescent phases originated in the United States, Italy and Spain. T cells, B-cell-depleted T cells, or PBMCs provided the cDNA or gDNA that served as material.

Original processing notes: For nucleated cells, counts were estimated from reference gene primer amplification. Clones were read by immunoSEQ multiplex PCR, and TCRdb kept only the in-frame ones, dropping some. That table is the source of V, J and clone size, and D and trimming were worked out from the DNA. The sample has about 160,000 clones, 82% seen once; the top ten hold over 20%. This CDR3 comprises 12 residues. Trimming cost V 6 bases and J 3 bases, with 6 bases left between them. The V gene is TRBV12-3 or TRBV12-4, the J gene TRBJ1-5; D may be TRBD1 (5 bases). The sequenced material came from peripheral blood. The receptor's source is a woman of 80 years or more with acute or convalescent COVID-19. In nucleotides, the CDR3 is TGTGCCAGCAGAGGGGACAATCAGCCCCAGCATTTT. This sequence encodes CASRGDNQPQHF.